A selection of T cell receptor beta chains follows, all from one sample in a study of blood T cell repertoires in COVID-19. TCRdb keeps only in-frame clones here, not all; method: immunoSEQ multiplex PCR. This sample has roughly 200,000 clones, with around 87% found just once. Sequencing was done on a sample of peripheral blood. All receptors derive from a man aged 60 to 69 who had recovered from COVID-19. The CDR3 runs from the conserved cysteine through the conserved F or W. D genes are given only for firm matches. Size is stated for part of the rows, as once, few or many counts, or as a class when the clone is expanded.

V	length	size	J	D	DNA	CDR3
TRBV2	15	-	TRBJ2-6	-	TGTGCCAGCAGGGGCGCATGGGCTGGGGCCAACGTCCTGACTTTC	CASRGAWAGANVLTF
TRBV6-5	15	-	TRBJ2-3	-	TGTGCCAGCAACGAGCGGTCCCTGGGCACAGATACGCAGTATTTT	CASNERSLGTDTQYF
TRBV7-7	16	-	TRBJ2-3	TRBD2	TGTGCCAGCAGCTCAGGACTAGCGGGGGTTACAGATACGCAGTATTTT	CASSSGLAGVTDTQYF
TRBV7-2	14	-	TRBJ1-1	-	TGTGCCAGCAGCTTAGTCCCGGGGAGCACTGAAGCTTTCTTT	CASSLVPGSTEAFF
TRBV29-1	14	-	TRBJ2-3	TRBD2	TGCAGCGTTGCGACTAGCGGGAGCGCAGATACGCAGTATTTT	CSVATSGSADTQYF
TRBV11-2	14	once	TRBJ1-1	-	TGTGCCAGCAGCCCTAGTCCAGCGAACACTGAAGCTTTCTTT	CASSPSPANTEAFF
TRBV7-9	15	-	TRBJ1-2	-	TGTGCCAGCAGCCCGATGACAGGTGGAAACTATGGCTACACCTTC	CASSPMTGGNYGYTF
TRBV6-1	14	-	TRBJ2-7	TRBD2	TGTGCCAGCAGTGAACCGGGGGGGGGATTCGAGCAGTACTTC	CASSEPGGGFEQYF
TRBV28	14	-	TRBJ1-5	TRBD1	TGTGCCACCACGCGTGGACAGGGGAATCAGCCCCAGCATTTT	CATTRGQGNQPQHF
TRBV5-6	15	-	TRBJ2-5	-	TGTGCCAGCAGCTTGTTGGGCAGGGGCCAAGAGACCCAGTACTTC	CASSLLGRGQETQYF
TRBV27	14	-	TRBJ1-2	-	TGTGCCAGCAGTTCCCGGACAGACTTCTATGGCTACACCTTC	CASSSRTDFYGYTF
TRBV19	14	-	TRBJ1-2	-	TGTGCCAGTAGTATGAACGCAGGGCCCTATGGCTACACCTTC	CASSMNAGPYGYTF
TRBV30	15	-	TRBJ2-7	-	TGTGCCTGGGGCGCGAGTTTGGGCGGGCCCTCCGAGCAGTACTTC	CAWGASLGGPSEQYF
TRBV7-2	14	-	TRBJ2-7	TRBD2	TGTGCCAGCAGCCCACGGCGGGGGGCGGACGAGCAGTACTTC	CASSPRRGADEQYF
TRBV7-9	12	-	TRBJ1-2	TRBD1	TGTGCCAGCAGCTCGACAGGGTATGGCTACACCTTC	CASSSTGYGYTF
TRBV18	13	-	TRBJ1-1	-	TGTGCCAGCTCACAGAGCGTTAACACTGAAGCTTTCTTT	CASSQSVNTEAFF
TRBV4-3	11	-	TRBJ2-1	-	TGCGCCAGCAGCCATAACAATGAGCAGTTCTTC	CASSHNNEQFF
TRBV5-3	21	few	TRBJ2-2	TRBD1	TGTGCCAGAAGCTTGTTAACCTCGAGTTACAGGGGGACGGTAAACACCGGGGAGCTGTTTTTT	CARSLLTSSYRGTVNTGELFF
TRBV5-1	13	-	TRBJ2-2	-	TGCGCCAGCAGCCAGCAAGGGGACGGGGAGCTGTTTTTT	CASSQQGDGELFF
TRBV6-2/TRBV6-3	15	-	TRBJ1-5	TRBD1	TGTGCCAGCAGCCCGACAGGGGTTAGCAATCAGCCCCAGCATTTT	CASSPTGVSNQPQHF
TRBV4-2	14	-	TRBJ2-5	-	TGTGCCAGCAGCCAAGGGCGGGGTCTGGAAACCCAGTACTTC	CASSQGRGLETQYF
TRBV7-8	14	-	TRBJ1-1	TRBD1	TGTGCCAGCAGCCACGGACAGGGTAGGACTGAAGCTTTCTTT	CASSHGQGRTEAFF
TRBV11-3	12	-	TRBJ2-1	-	TGTGCCAGCTTATTGAGCGGCAATGAGCAGTTCTTC	CASLLSGNEQFF
TRBV13	13	-	TRBJ2-5	-	TGTGCCAGCAGCCCCGGGATGCAAGAGACCCAGTACTTC	CASSPGMQETQYF
TRBV9	15	once	TRBJ1-4	-	TGTGCCAGCAGCACGCAGGGGCTGCCTAATGAAAAACTGTTTTTT	CASSTQGLPNEKLFF
TRBV5-1	14	-	TRBJ1-4	-	TGCGCCAGCAGCTTGGAAACAGGGAATGAAAAACTGTTTTTT	CASSLETGNEKLFF
TRBV9	11	-	TRBJ1-2	-	TGTGCCAGCAGCGCCTATTCCGGCTACACCTTC	CASSAYSGYTF
TRBV24-1	15	-	TRBJ2-1	TRBD1	TGTGCCACCAGTGACGCGGGACAGGGGGCCGATGAGCAGTTCTTC	CATSDAGQGADEQFF
TRBV6-1	16	few	TRBJ2-5	TRBD1	TGTGCCAGCAGTGGGGCAGAAGGGACAGGGATGGAGACCCAGTACTTC	CASSGAEGTGMETQYF
TRBV11-2	15	-	TRBJ2-5	-	TGTGCCAGCAGCTTAGGGGGGGTAGCCCAAGAGACCCAGTACTTC	CASSLGGVAQETQYF
TRBV6-5	14	-	TRBJ1-1	-	TGTGCCAGCAGTTCGGGACAACCGAACACTGAAGCTTTCTTT	CASSSGQPNTEAFF
TRBV5-8	14	-	TRBJ2-7	TRBD1	TGTGCCAGCAGCTTTGGACAGGGGTCCTACGAGCAGTACTTC	CASSFGQGSYEQYF
TRBV28	14	-	TRBJ1-5	-	TGTGCCAGTATACAGGGATTCAGCAATCAGCCCCAGCATTTT	CASIQGFSNQPQHF
TRBV4-2	15	-	TRBJ2-7	-	TGTGCCAGCAGCCAAGGAAGCACAGGATTTTACGAGCAGTACTTC	CASSQGSTGFYEQYF
TRBV5-4	14	-	TRBJ1-2	-	TGTGCCAGCAGCTTGGTGGGGCCTGAAAGTGGCTACACCTTC	CASSLVGPESGYTF
TRBV28	14	-	TRBJ2-7	TRBD2	TGTGCCAGCAGTTTCGGCGGGAGCCCCTACGAGCAGTACTTC	CASSFGGSPYEQYF
TRBV18	13	-	TRBJ1-4	TRBD1	TGTGCCAGCTCGACGGGACAGAATGAAAAACTGTTTTTT	CASSTGQNEKLFF
TRBV18	14	-	TRBJ2-7	-	TGTGCCAGCTCACCAGACATGTCCTTTTACGAGCAGTACTTC	CASSPDMSFYEQYF
TRBV4-2	13	-	TRBJ2-5	-	TGTGCCAGCAGCCGTCTGGAGTCGGGGACCCAGTACTTC	CASSRLESGTQYF
TRBV28	18	-	TRBJ2-6	TRBD1	TGTGCCAGCAGTTCGATCCGGGACAGAGTTACTGGGGCCAACGTCCTGACTTTC	CASSSIRDRVTGANVLTF
TRBV5-1	13	once	TRBJ2-1	-	TGCGCCAGCAGCTTAGAGGGCTCAAATGAGCAGTTCTTC	CASSLEGSNEQFF
TRBV20-1	15	-	TRBJ2-1	TRBD2	TGCAGTGCTAGTCGGGCGGGGGGATCCTACAATGAGCAGTTCTTC	CSASRAGGSYNEQFF
TRBV24-1	15	-	TRBJ1-2	TRBD1	TGTGCCACCAGTGACCCGGGACAGTCTGGCTATGGCTACACCTTC	CATSDPGQSGYGYTF
TRBV3-1/TRBV3-2	15	-	TRBJ1-5	-	TGTGCCAGCAGCCAAGACGGGGGGGACAATCAGCCCCAGCATTTT	CASSQDGGDNQPQHF
TRBV2	14	-	TRBJ2-3	-	TGTGCCAGCAGCGCTACTAGTTTCAGAGATACGCAGTATTTT	CASSATSFRDTQYF
TRBV28	14	-	TRBJ2-7	TRBD1	TGTGCCAGCAGCAAAGGACAGGCCTCCTACGAGCAGTACTTC	CASSKGQASYEQYF
TRBV4-1	15	-	TRBJ1-2	-	TGCGCCAGCAGCCAAGAGAGGGGGGGACTTTTTGGCTACACCTTC	CASSQERGGLFGYTF
TRBV11-2	12	-	TRBJ1-1	-	TGTGCCAGCAGCTCCGGGATCACTGAAGCTTTCTTT	CASSSGITEAFF
TRBV19	16	-	TRBJ2-1	TRBD2	TGTGCCAGTAGTGGCGGCGGGAGGGCCTGGAGCAATGAGCAGTTCTTC	CASSGGGRAWSNEQFF
TRBV30	12	-	TRBJ2-7	-	TGTGCCTGGAGTCCTCCCTCAGGCGAGCAGTACTTC	CAWSPPSGEQYF
TRBV6-1	13	-	TRBJ1-2	-	TGTGCCAGCAGTGAAAAAGAACGGAGGGGCTACACCTTC	CASSEKERRGYTF
TRBV7-2	11	-	TRBJ2-7	-	TGTGCCAGCTCTAGTGCCTACGAGCAGTACTTC	CASSSAYEQYF
TRBV9	15	-	TRBJ2-5	-	TGTGCCAGCAGCGTATCGGCCCCCGTAGCGGAGACCCAGTACTTC	CASSVSAPVAETQYF
TRBV7-2	13	-	TRBJ2-1	-	TGTGCCAGCAGCCTCACTGAGGCCAATGAGCAGTTCTTC	CASSLTEANEQFF
TRBV19	13	-	TRBJ1-5	TRBD1	TGTGCCAGTACCGACAGGGTAGGTCAGCCCCAGCATTTT	CASTDRVGQPQHF
TRBV3-1/TRBV3-2	15	-	TRBJ1-1	-	TGTGCCAGCAGCCAAGAAAAAGGGGAGAACACTGAAGCTTTCTTT	CASSQEKGENTEAFF
TRBV3-1/TRBV3-2	13	-	TRBJ1-3	TRBD1	TGTGCCAGCAGGGGACAGGGGCCAAACACCATATATTTT	CASRGQGPNTIYF
TRBV5-1	13	-	TRBJ1-1	-	TGCGCCAGCAGCTCCGTCGAGGGCACTGAAGCTTTCTTT	CASSSVEGTEAFF
TRBV6-2/TRBV6-3	15	-	TRBJ2-7	-	TGTGCCAGCAGTTACGAACAGGGACATCTCTACGAGCAGTACTTC	CASSYEQGHLYEQYF
TRBV9	15	-	TRBJ1-1	TRBD1	TGTGCCAGCAGCGTAGTCGGGGGGGACAGCACTGAAGCTTTCTTT	CASSVVGGDSTEAFF